Below are 13 T cell receptor beta chains sequenced from a single sample in a study of blood T cell repertoires in COVID-19. Sequenced by immunoSEQ multiplex PCR; TCRdb stores in-frame clones only, minus some. This sample has 150,000 to 200,000 clones, with under 80% found just once. Sequenced material: PBMCs or T cells enriched from blood (not recorded which). The receptors stem from a woman aged 50 to 65 with acute COVID-19.

The gene calls are TRBV3-1 (or the pseudogene TRBV3-2) and TRBJ1-3; perhaps TRBD1 as D (6 bases). V was clipped by 1 base and J by 0 bases, with 13 bases between them. The CDR3 contains 17 residues. In germline, CDR1 is LGHDT, CDR2 YNNKEL (reference sequence). The CDR3 loop reads CASSQGAGGHSGNTIYF. For the CDR3, the DNA is TGTGCCAGCAGCCAAGGGGCCGGGGGGCACTCTGGAAACACCATATATTTT.

This clone turned up a few times. V is TRBV19 and J is TRBJ2-1, with TRBD2 as a possible D gene (7 bases). Germline V gives CDR1 LNHDA, CDR2 SQIVND (reference sequence). The CDR3 has 14 amino acids. V shed 8 bases and J shed 2 bases, with 13 bases lying between them. This chain's CDR3 is CASGSGDTYNEQFF. The CDR3 DNA reads as TGTGCCAGTGGGAGCGGGGACACCTACAATGAGCAGTTCTTC.

The gene calls are TRBV4-1 and TRBJ2-1; TRBD2 matches 9 bases. The J segment lost 4 bases and the V segment lost 4 bases, leaving 2 bases of the junction unmatched. Germline V lookup: CDR1 MGHRA, CDR2 YSYEKL. CDR3 length: 14 amino acids. The CDR3 here is CASSLTSGYNEQFF. The CDR3 DNA sequence: TGCGCCAGCAGCCTAACTAGCGGGTACAATGAGCAGTTCTTC.

The chain is built from TRBV7-3 and TRBJ2-6; 8 bases fit TRBD2. The ends lost 5 bases at V and 2 bases at J; junction bases unmatched: 2. Germline CDR1 reads SGHTA; CDR2 reads FQGTGA. The CDR3 covers 15 residues. The CDR3 sequence: CASSREGAGANVLTF. DNA for the CDR3: TGTGCCAGCAGCCGGGAGGGGGCTGGGGCCAACGTCCTGACTTTC.

The rearrangement joins TRBV6-6 to TRBJ2-7; 10 bases fit TRBD2. CDR1 and CDR2 (germline): MNHNY, SVGAGI (reference sequence). V trimming: 0 bases; J trimming: 2 bases; junction bases outside the gene matches: 4. CDR3 size: 16 residues. The chain's CDR3 is CASSYSRTSGPYEQYV. CDR3 bases: TGTGCCAGCAGTTACTCGCGGACTAGCGGCCCCTACGAGCAGTACGTC.

Concerning this clone itself: Additional DNA sequences in this sample encode the identical CDR3. The V call is TRBV5-1, the J call TRBJ2-2; 10 bases align to TRBD2. CDR1 and CDR2 (germline): SGHRS, YFSETQ. This CDR3 has 17 amino acids. Trimming removed 1 base from V and 4 bases from J; junction bases left unmatched: 7. The DNA of the CDR3 is TGCGCCAGCAGCTTGTACGGTAGCGGGGGGAGCACCGGGGAGCTGTTTTTT. It codes for CASSLYGSGGSTGELFF.

This chain uses TRBV27 with TRBJ1-6; 9 bases map to TRBD1. The germline CDR1 and CDR2 sequences are MNHEY and SMNVEV (reference sequence). V was pared by 6 bases and J by 9 bases, with 12 bases of the junction left unmatched. The CDR3 covers 16 residues. The CDR3 spells CASSRSTGGLGSPLHF. The DNA of the CDR3 is TGTGCCAGCAGCCGTTCAACAGGGGGCTTAGGTTCACCCCTCCACTTT.

The chain is built from TRBV4-1 and TRBJ2-7; 7 bases are a match to TRBD1. Germline CDR1 reads MGHRA; CDR2 reads YSYEKL. The CDR3 runs to 14 residues. Germline trimming cut 6 bases from V and 2 bases from J; bases unmatched to any gene: 7. The CDR3 nucleotides are TGCGCCAGCAGTCTAACGACAGGGACCTACGAGCAGTACGTC. Translation gives CASSLTTGTYEQYV.

The chain employs TRBV5-1 and TRBJ2-5, with D perhaps TRBD2 (5 bases). Germline values: CDR1 SGHRS, CDR2 YFSETQ. V lost 7 bases and J lost 1, with 17 bases in between. This CDR3 is built from 15 residues. CDR3 sequence: CASRIGVAGQETQYF. CDR3 nucleotide sequence: TGCGCCAGCCGAATCGGCGTCGCGGGCCAAGAGACCCAGTACTTC.

A single count supports this clone. This chain connects TRBV11-3 to TRBJ2-5; TRBD1 aligns across 9 bases. The ends lost 4 bases at V and 5 bases at J; junction bases unmatched: 11. Germline CDR1 SGHNT, CDR2 YENEEA. The CDR3 extends over 16 amino acids. CDR3: CASSSGRTGVGETQYF. The CDR3 nucleotides are TGTGCCAGCAGCTCCGGTCGGACAGGGGTGGGCGAGACCCAGTACTTC.

V gene TRBV3-1 (or the pseudogene TRBV3-2) combines with J gene TRBJ1-1; 8 bases agree with TRBD1. Trimming at V came to 3 bases and at J to 10 bases, leaving 1 base not matched to a gene. Germline CDR1 reads LGHDT; CDR2 reads YNNKEL (reference sequence). The CDR3 consists of 11 residues. In DNA form, the CDR3 reads TGTGCCAGCAGCCAGGACAGGGTAGCTTTCTTT. It is translated as CASSQDRVAFF.

The chain links TRBV5-1 to TRBJ1-6; 8 bases are shared with TRBD1. Looked up from germline, CDR1 is SGHRS and CDR2 is YFSETQ. J gave up 7 bases and V 5 bases, and 2 bases lay outside the gene matches. The CDR3 covers 13 residues. CDR3 amino acids: CASRTGDNSPLHF. The DNA for the CDR3 is TGCGCCAGCAGGACAGGGGACAATTCACCCCTCCACTTT.

The chain couples TRBV5-4 to TRBJ1-2, with D unresolved. The germline gives CDR1 SGHNT, CDR2 YYREEE (reference sequence). The V end was cut by 0 bases, the J end by 6 bases, with 6 bases between. This CDR3 comprises 12 residues. This chain's CDR3 is CASSLVRDGYTF. The CDR3 bases are TGTGCCAGCAGCTTGGTACGCGATGGCTACACCTTC.